Listed here are 9 T cell receptor beta chains from one sample, sequenced in a study of blood T cell repertoires in COVID-19. Produced via immunoSEQ multiplex PCR; TCRdb's table is partial and in-frame only. The sample records roughly 70,000 clones, approximately 80% being singletons. Sequenced material: peripheral blood. These receptor sequences come from a woman older than 75 with active or convalescent COVID-19.

The table lists this clone with a few counts. The chain links TRBV28 to TRBJ1-5; TRBD1 might be the D (6 bases). V was cut by 7 bases and J by 5 bases, with 15 bases left in between. Looked up from germline, CDR1 is MDHEN and CDR2 is SYDVKM. This CDR3 is built from 14 residues. The DNA of the CDR3 is TGTGCCAGCAATCCTGGGACAAGCTATCAGCCCCAGCATTTT. Its protein is CASNPGTSYQPQHF.

The rearrangement links TRBV19 to TRBJ2-1; 13 positions match TRBD2. The V gene's germline CDR1 is LNHDA and CDR2 SQIVND (reference sequence). The CDR3 sequence is 14 residues long. V shed 10 bases and J 6 bases; nucleotides not matched to a gene: 6. CDR3 coding DNA: TGTGCCACCTCACTAGCGGGAGGGCTCAATGAGCAGTTCTTC. Its protein is CATSLAGGLNEQFF.

This rearrangement joins TRBV5-1 to TRBJ2-2; 13 bases are shared with TRBD2. CDR3 length equals 16 residues. CDR1 SGHRS and CDR2 YFSETQ come from the germline V gene. The ends lost 4 bases at V and 5 bases at J; junction bases unmatched: 5. CDR3 protein: CASSRPGLAGTGELFF. The CDR3 DNA is TGCGCCAGCAGCCGCCCGGGACTAGCGGGAACCGGGGAGCTGTTTTTT.

In its sample, this clone was seen once. The chain combines TRBV7-9 with TRBJ2-7; D possibly corresponds to TRBD2 (7 bases). This CDR3 has 14 residues. V dropped 1 base and J dropped 6 bases, with 13 bases sitting between them. Germline CDR1 SEHNR, CDR2 FQNEAQ (reference sequence). CDR3 DNA sequence: TGTGCCAGCAGCTTAGTCCAGGGAGGGGGCGAGCAGTACTTC. Its protein product is CASSLVQGGGEQYF.

V and J are TRBV6-6 and TRBJ2-1, with D perhaps matching TRBD1 (6 bases). The CDR3 is 12 residues long. The germline V gene has CDR1 MNHNY and CDR2 SVGAGI (reference sequence). Trimming shortened V by 6 bases and J by 6 bases, and 9 bases separated the two germline ends. The CDR3 region has the DNA TGTGCCAGCAGGACAGGCGGCAATGAGCAGTTCTTC. Translation gives CASRTGGNEQFF.

The chain couples TRBV7-3 to TRBJ2-7, with a tentative D call TRBD2 (5 bases). The CDR3 is 15 amino acids. Germline V CDR1 and CDR2: SGHTA, FQGTGA. V was pared by 0 bases and J by 2 bases, with 11 bases between. The CDR3 sequence: CASSLTPSLAYEQYF. The CDR3 bases are TGTGCCAGCAGCTTAACTCCTAGCCTCGCCTACGAGCAGTACTTC.

The gene calls are TRBV11-2 and TRBJ2-5, with 8 bases identical to TRBD1. V lost 1 base and J lost 5; bases outside the gene matches: 6. Germline V gives CDR1 SGHAT, CDR2 FQNNGV. The CDR3 totals 15 residues. The CDR3: CASSLGTGSVETQYF. CDR3 bases: TGTGCCAGCAGCTTAGGGACAGGGTCGGTCGAGACCCAGTACTTC.

The chain links TRBV25-1 to TRBJ2-1; 7 bases are a match to TRBD2. This CDR3 contains 14 residues. The trim removed 5 bases at V and 6 bases at J, leaving 7 bases unmatched. From germline, CDR1 is MGHDK and CDR2 SYGVNS. The CDR3 protein is CASSLGGGVNEQFF. CDR3 sequence (DNA): TGTGCCAGCAGTCTGGGCGGGGGTGTCAATGAGCAGTTCTTC.

The chain recombines TRBV5-1 with TRBJ1-3, with D unresolved. This CDR3 is built from 14 residues. The V end was cut by 4 bases, the J end by 2 bases, with 10 bases between. CDR1 and CDR2 from the germline V gene are SGHRS and YFSETQ. CDR3 sequence (DNA): TGCGCCAGCAGCCCGGAGGGAGCTGGAAACACCATATATTTT. It is translated as CASSPEGAGNTIYF.